What follows describes a single T cell receptor beta chain. This entry belongs to a study of blood T cell repertoires in COVID-19. As for the study in general: The United States, Italy and Spain supplied acute and convalescent COVID-19 samples.

In the source study's methods: It was from reference gene primer amplification that nucleated cell counts were estimated. The protocol was immunoSEQ multiplex PCR, while the TCRdb copy is restricted to in-frame clones and leaves out a portion. V, J and clone size derive from that table, while D and trimming were established from the DNA sequence. The repertoire holds 180,000 or so clones, with approximately 89% as singletons. V lost 0 bases and J 1 base, leaving 6 bases between the germline ends. CDR1 is SGHRS, CDR2 YFSETQ, per germline. This CDR3 is built from 14 residues. Sequenced: peripheral blood. V gene TRBV5-1 combines with J gene TRBJ2-3; D gene uncertain. The clonotype was recovered from a man in his sixties or seventies with acute or convalescent COVID-19. CDR3: CASSLDQGTDTQYF. The CDR3 DNA reads TGCGCCAGCAGCTTGGACCAGGGCACAGATACGCAGTATTTT.